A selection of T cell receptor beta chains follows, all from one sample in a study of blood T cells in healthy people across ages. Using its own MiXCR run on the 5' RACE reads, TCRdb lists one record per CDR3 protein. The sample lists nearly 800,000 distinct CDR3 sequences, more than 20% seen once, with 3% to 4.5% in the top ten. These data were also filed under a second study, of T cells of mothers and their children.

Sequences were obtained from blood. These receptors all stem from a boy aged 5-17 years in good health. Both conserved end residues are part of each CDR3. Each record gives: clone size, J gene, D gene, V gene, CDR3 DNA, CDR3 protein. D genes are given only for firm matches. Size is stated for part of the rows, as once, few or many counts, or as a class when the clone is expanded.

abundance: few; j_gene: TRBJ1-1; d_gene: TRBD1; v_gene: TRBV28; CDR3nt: TGTGCCAGCAGATCAGGACAGGCGTTCTCTGAAGCTTTCTTT; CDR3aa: CASRSGQAFSEAFF
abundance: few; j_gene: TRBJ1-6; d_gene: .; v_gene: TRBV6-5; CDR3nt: TGTGCCAGCAGTTACGAGGGCACGGGTAATTCACCCCTCCACTTT; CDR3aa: CASSYEGTGNSPLHF
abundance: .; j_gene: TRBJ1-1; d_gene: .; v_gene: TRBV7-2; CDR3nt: TGTGCCAGCAGCTTAGACCCAGGGGTGAACACTGAAGCTTTCTTT; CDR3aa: CASSLDPGVNTEAFF
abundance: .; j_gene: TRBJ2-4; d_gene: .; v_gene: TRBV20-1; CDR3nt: TGCAGTGCGTTCGGGACTCCCTACGCCAAAAACATTCAGTACTTC; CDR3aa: CSAFGTPYAKNIQYF
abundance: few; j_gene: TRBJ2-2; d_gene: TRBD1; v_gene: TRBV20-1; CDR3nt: TGCAGTGCCCCTCGGACAGGGGCGAACACCGGGGAGCTGTTTTTT; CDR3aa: CSAPRTGANTGELFF
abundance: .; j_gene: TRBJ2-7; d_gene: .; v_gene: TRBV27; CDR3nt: TGTGCCAGCAGTTCGGGACCTCCCTGGGGCTCCTACGAGCAGTACTTC; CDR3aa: CASSSGPPWGSYEQYF
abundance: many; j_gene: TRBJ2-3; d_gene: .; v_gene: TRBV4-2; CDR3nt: TGTGCCAGCAGCCAACTTAGTTTCTCTAGCACAGATACGCAGTATTTT; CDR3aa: CASSQLSFSSTDTQYF
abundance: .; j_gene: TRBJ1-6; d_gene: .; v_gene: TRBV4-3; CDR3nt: TGCGCCAGCAGCCAAGATGGAAGGAATTCACCCCTCCGCTTT; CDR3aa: CASSQDGRNSPLRF
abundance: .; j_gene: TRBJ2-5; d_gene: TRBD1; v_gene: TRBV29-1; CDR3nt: TGCAGCGTTTCCGCCGTCCCGGGACAGGGGGCGTACCAAGAGACCCAGTACTTC; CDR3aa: CSVSAVPGQGAYQETQYF
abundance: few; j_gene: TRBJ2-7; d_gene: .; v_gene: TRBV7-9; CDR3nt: TGTGCCAGCAGCACCCCCCGGGACCACGAGCAGTACTTC; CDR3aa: CASSTPRDHEQYF
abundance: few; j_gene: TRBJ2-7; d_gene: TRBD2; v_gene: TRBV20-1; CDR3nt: TGCAGTGCTATCGGACTAGCGGGCGCCTACGAGCAGTACTTC; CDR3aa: CSAIGLAGAYEQYF
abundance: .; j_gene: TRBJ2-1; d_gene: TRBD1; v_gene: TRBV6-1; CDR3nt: TGTGCCAGCGGGGGTCGTACAGGGGATGAGCAGTTCTTC; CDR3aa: CASGGRTGDEQFF
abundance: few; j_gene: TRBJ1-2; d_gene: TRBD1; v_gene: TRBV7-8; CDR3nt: TGTGCCAGCAGCTTCTCGGACAGGGAGAACTATGGCTACACCTTC; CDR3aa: CASSFSDRENYGYTF
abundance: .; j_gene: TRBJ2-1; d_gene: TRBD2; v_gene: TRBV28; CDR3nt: TGTGCCAGCAGTCCCGACGGGGGGGATGAGCAGTTCTTC; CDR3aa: CASSPDGGDEQFF
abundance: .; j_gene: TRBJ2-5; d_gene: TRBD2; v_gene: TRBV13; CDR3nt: TGTGCCAGCAGCTTTGAAGGGCTAGCGGGACTACAAGAGACCCAGTACTTC; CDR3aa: CASSFEGLAGLQETQYF
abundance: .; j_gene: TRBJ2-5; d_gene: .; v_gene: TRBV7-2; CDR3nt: TGTGCCAGCAGCTTCACGGCCGGAATACAAGAGACCCAGTACTTC; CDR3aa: CASSFTAGIQETQYF
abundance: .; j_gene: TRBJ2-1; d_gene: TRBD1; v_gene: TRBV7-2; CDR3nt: TGTGCCAGCAGCTTTACAGGGGGCGATGAGCAGTTCTTC; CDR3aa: CASSFTGGDEQFF
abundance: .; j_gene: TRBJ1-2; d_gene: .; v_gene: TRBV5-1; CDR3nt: TGCGCCAGCAGCCGGACCGTCGACTATGACTACACCTTC; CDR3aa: CASSRTVDYDYTF
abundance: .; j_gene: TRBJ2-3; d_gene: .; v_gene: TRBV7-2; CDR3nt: TGTGCCAGCAGCTTAGGGTCTGGATATAGCACAGATACGCAGTATTTT; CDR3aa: CASSLGSGYSTDTQYF
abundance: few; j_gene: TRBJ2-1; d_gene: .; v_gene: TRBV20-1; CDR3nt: TGCAGTGCTAGACGTGTTGGGGGCAATGAGCAGTTCTTC; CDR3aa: CSARRVGGNEQFF
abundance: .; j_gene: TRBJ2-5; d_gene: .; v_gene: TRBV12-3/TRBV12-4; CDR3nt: TGTGCCAGCAGCCGAACCGGGGCCAAAGACCAAGAGACCCAGTACTTC; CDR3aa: CASSRTGAKDQETQYF
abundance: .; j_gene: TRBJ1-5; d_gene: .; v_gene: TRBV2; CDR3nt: TGTGCCGGCAGCCAAGGGGGAGACGGTCAGCCCCAGCATTTT; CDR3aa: CAGSQGGDGQPQHF
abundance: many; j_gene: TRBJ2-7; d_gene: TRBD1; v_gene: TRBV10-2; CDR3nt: TGCGCCAGCACTTACGATCCGGGACAGGGAACCTACGAGCAGTACTTC; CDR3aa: CASTYDPGQGTYEQYF
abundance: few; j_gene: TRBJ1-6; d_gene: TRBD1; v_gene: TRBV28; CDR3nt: TGTGCCAGCAACGACAGGGCAAATTCACCCCTCCACTTT; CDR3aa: CASNDRANSPLHF
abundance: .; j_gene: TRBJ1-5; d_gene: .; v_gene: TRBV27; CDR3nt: TGTGCCAGCCGTTTGCTCGGGGATAGCAATCAGCCCCAGCATTTT; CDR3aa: CASRLLGDSNQPQHF
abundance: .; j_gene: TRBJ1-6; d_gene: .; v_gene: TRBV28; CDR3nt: TGTGCCGGCGGTGACACAGGGCAACCCCTTCACTTT; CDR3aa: CAGGDTGQPLHF
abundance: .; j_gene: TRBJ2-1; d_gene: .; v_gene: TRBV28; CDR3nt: TGTGCCAGCGTCCCGGATGGCAATGAGCAGTTCTTC; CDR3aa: CASVPDGNEQFF
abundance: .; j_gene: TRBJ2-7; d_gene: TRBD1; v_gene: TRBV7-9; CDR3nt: TGTGCCAGCAGCTTCCCGGGACAGCCGTACGAGCAGTACTTC; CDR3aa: CASSFPGQPYEQYF
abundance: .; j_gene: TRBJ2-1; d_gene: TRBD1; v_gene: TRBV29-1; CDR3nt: TGCAGCGTTGTGACAGGGGCGGCTAGCGAGACCTACAATGAGCAGTTCTTC; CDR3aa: CSVVTGAASETYNEQFF
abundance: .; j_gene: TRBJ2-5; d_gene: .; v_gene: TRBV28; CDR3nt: TGTGCCAGCAGTTTAGTTCCGGGCTCAGAGACCCAGTACTTC; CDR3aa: CASSLVPGSETQYF
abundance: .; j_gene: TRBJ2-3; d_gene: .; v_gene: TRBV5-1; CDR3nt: TGCGCCAGCAGCTCTCGGCCAGGGGTTTCTAGCACAGATACGCAGTATTTT; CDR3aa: CASSSRPGVSSTDTQYF
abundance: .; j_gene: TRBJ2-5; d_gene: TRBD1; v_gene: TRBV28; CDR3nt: TGCGCCAGCAGTAAGGGGACAGGGAGTGGAAGGGAGACCCAGTACTTC; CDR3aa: CASSKGTGSGRETQYF
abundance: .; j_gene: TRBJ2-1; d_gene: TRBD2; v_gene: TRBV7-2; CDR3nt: TGTGCCAGCAGCTTAGATTTAGCGGGGGGAAACAATGAGCAGTTCTTC; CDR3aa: CASSLDLAGGNNEQFF
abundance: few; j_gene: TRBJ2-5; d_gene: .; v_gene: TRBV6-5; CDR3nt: TGTGCCAGCAGTTACAGGGATTTCCAAGAGACCCAGTACTTC; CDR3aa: CASSYRDFQETQYF
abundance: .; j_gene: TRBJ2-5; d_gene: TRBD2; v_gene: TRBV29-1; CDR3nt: TGCAGCGTCCCGAAGCGGGACCAAGAGACCCATTACTTC; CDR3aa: CSVPKRDQETHYF
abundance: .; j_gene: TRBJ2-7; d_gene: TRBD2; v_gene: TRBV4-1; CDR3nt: TGCGCCAGCAGCCAAGATGTGGCGGGAGCCTTCTACGAGCAGTACTTC; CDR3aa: CASSQDVAGAFYEQYF
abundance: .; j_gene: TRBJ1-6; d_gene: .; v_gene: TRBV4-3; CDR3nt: TGCGCCAGCAGCCAAGATGTACAGAGCTCCTATAATTCACCCCTCCACTTT; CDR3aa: CASSQDVQSSYNSPLHF
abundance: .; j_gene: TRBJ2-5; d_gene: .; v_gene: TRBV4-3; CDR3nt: TGCGCCAGCAGCCAAGACCGGTTTCAAGAGACCCAGTACTTC; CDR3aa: CASSQDRFQETQYF
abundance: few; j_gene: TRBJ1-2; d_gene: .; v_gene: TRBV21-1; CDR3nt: TGTGCCAGCAGCAAAAGGAAAAAAGAGGCGGAGTATGGCTACACCTTC; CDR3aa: CASSKRKKEAEYGYTF
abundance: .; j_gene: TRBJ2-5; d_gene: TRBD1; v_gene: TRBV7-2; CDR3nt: TGTGCCAGCAGCAAACCCGGGACAGGACAAGAGACCCAGTACTTC; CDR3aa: CASSKPGTGQETQYF
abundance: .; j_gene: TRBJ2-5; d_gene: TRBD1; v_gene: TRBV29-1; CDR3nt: TGCAGCGTGTCGGACAGGAGAGTCGAGACCCAGCATTTC; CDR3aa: CSVSDRRVETQHF
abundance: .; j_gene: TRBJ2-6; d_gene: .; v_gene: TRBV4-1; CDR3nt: TGCGCCAGCAGCCCGGGGGCCGGAGTTGCCAACGTCCTGACTTTC; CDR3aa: CASSPGAGVANVLTF
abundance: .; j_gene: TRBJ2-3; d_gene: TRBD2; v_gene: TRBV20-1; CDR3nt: TGCAGTGCTCGACCTACTAGCGGGACCACAGATACGCAGTATTTT; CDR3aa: CSARPTSGTTDTQYF
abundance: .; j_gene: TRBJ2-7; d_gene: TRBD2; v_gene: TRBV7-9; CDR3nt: TGTGCCAGCAGCTTGACTAGCAGTAGCTCCTACGAGCAGTACTTC; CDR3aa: CASSLTSSSSYEQYF
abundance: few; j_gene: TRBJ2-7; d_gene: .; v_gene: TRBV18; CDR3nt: TGTGCCAGCTCAGTAGGTCGTTCCGGGACCAACTCCTACGAGCAGTACTTC; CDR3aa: CASSVGRSGTNSYEQYF
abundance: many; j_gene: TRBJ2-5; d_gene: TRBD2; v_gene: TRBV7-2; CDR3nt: TGTGCCAGCAGTTTAGCGGGGTACCAAGAGACCCAGTACTTC; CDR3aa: CASSLAGYQETQYF
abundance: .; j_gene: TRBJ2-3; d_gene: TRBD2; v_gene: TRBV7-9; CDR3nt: TGTGCCAGCAGCTTATACGCTAGCGGCTCAGATACGCAGTATTTT; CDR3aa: CASSLYASGSDTQYF
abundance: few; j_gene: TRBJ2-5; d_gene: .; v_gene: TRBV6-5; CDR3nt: TGTGCCAGCAGTTACTCGATCTTCCCGCGGCAGACCCAATCAACCCAGTACTTC; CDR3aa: CASSYSIFPRQTQSTQYF
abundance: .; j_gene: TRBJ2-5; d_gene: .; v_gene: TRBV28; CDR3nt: TGTGCCAGCAGTCCCCAAAAGACCCAGTACTTC; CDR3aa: CASSPQKTQYF
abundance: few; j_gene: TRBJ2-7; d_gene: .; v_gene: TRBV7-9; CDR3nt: TGTGCCAGCAGACTTGGCAGCTCCTACGAGCAGTACTTC; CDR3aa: CASRLGSSYEQYF
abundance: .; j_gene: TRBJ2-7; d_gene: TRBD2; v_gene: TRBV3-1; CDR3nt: TGTGCCAGCAGCCCTGGACGGGGGGACCCGGGACCCAACTACGAGCAGTACTTC; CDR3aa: CASSPGRGDPGPNYEQYF
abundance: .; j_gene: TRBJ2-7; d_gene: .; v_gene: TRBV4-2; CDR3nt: TGTGCCAGCAGCCACCGCATATTCACAGGGTCCGCCGCCTACGAGCAGTACTTC; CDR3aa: CASSHRIFTGSAAYEQYF
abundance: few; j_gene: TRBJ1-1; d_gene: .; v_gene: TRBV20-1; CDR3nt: TGCAGTCACCAAGGAGGCAGGGCTGAAGCTTTCTTT; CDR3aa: CSHQGGRAEAFF
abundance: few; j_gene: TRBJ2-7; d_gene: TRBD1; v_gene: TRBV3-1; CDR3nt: TGTGCCAGCAGCCAACCTTCAGCCAGGGGGCGCTACGAGCAGTACTTC; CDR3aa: CASSQPSARGRYEQYF
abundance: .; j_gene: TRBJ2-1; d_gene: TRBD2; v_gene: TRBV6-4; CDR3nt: TGTGCCAGCAAAGGACTAGCGGGAGAGATAACCTACAATGAGCAGTTCTTC; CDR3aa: CASKGLAGEITYNEQFF
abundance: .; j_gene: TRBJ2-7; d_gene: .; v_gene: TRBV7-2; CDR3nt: TGTGCCAGCAGCTTAGGTTCGGGGATGCGAGAGCAGTACTTC; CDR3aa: CASSLGSGMREQYF
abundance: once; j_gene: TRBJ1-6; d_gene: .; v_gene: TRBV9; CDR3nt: TGTGCCAGCAGCACGGACCCGCTGGTCGATTCACCCCTCCACTTT; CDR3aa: CASSTDPLVDSPLHF
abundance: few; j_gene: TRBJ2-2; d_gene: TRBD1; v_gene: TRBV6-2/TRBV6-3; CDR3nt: TGTGCCAGCCAACAGGGGGCTAACACCGGGGAGCTGTTTTTT; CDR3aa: CASQQGANTGELFF
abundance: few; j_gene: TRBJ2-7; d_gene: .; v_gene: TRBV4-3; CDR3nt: TGCGCCAGCAGCCAAGACGAGACTCTTTCCTACGAGCAGTACTTC; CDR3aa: CASSQDETLSYEQYF
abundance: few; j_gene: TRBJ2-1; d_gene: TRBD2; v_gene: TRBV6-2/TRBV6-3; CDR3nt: TGTGCCAGCGGTGAGCGGGATTACAATGAGCAGTTCTTC; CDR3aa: CASGERDYNEQFF